Shown below are 14 T cell receptor beta chains from a single sample sequenced in a study of vaccination effects on CD4 cells after COVID-19. Following culture for about ten days, CD4+ T cells were isolated. No antigen has been identified for these receptors. The assay was immunoSEQ multiplex PCR, and TCRdb's table has in-frame clones only and misses some. The repertoire holds 45,000 or so clones, with around 76% as singletons. This specimen was CD4+ T cells from PBMCs cultured without peptide, taken before COVID-19 vaccination. These receptors were taken from a human donor who had a prior SARS-CoV-2 infection.

This clone occurred once. The chain is built from TRBV29-1 and TRBJ2-5; no clear D. The CDR3 has 13 amino acids. The V and J ends lost 7 bases and 1 base respectively, with 13 bases between them. Germline V CDR1 and CDR2: SQVTM, ANQGSEA. This chain's CDR3 is CSGSYGSQETQYF. CDR3 nucleotide sequence: TGCAGCGGTTCGTATGGCAGCCAAGAGACCCAGTACTTC.

A single count supports this clone. The chain links TRBV7-8 to TRBJ2-5; weak D call: TRBD2 (5 bases). The germline gives CDR1 SGHVS, CDR2 FQNEAQ. The CDR3 has 15 amino acids. V lost 1 base, J lost 5 bases, and 14 bases lay in between. Here the CDR3 DNA reads TGTGCCAGCAGCTTAGTACGGGATGGGGTGGAGACCCAGTACTTC. As protein: CASSLVRDGVETQYF.

V is TRBV9 and J is TRBJ1-4; TRBD1 might be the D (5 bases). CDR1 is SGDLS, CDR2 YYNGEE, per germline. V was clipped by 0 bases and J by 6 bases, with 18 bases between them. The CDR3 is 17 residues long. CDR3 bases: TGTGCCAGCAGCGTAGCCTCCAGGACAAGGGGCCATGAAAAACTGTTTTTT. Translated: CASSVASRTRGHEKLFF. Complete variable domain (other parts from reference TRBV9 and TRBJ1-4): DSGVTQTPKHLITATGQRVTLRCSPRSGDLSVYWYQQSLDQGLQFLIQYYNGEERAKGNILERFSAQQFPDLHSELNLSSLELGDSALYFCASSVASRTRGHEKLFFGSGTQLSVL.

CDR3 in amino acids: CASIVGGQSQETQYF. For the CDR3, the DNA is TGTGCCAGCATTGTCGGGGGCCAGTCACAAGAGACCCAGTACTTC. V and J are TRBV2 and TRBJ2-5; the D gene could be TRBD1 or TRBD2 (6 bases each). V shed 7 bases and J shed 2 bases, with 17 bases lying between them. The CDR3 runs to 15 residues. Germline assignment: CDR1 SNHLY and CDR2 FYNNEI.

A remark on this clone: This sample includes further DNA sequences coding for the same CDR3. CDR3 sequence (DNA): TGTGCCAGCAGCTTGAACGCGGGATACGAGCAGTACTTC. Translation gives CASSLNAGYEQYF. The J gene is TRBJ2-7, the V gene TRBV7-3; D might be TRBD2 (6 bases). The germline V and J ends were trimmed by 3 bases and 4 bases, with 10 bases remaining between them. Per germline, CDR1 SGHTA and CDR2 FQGTGA. The CDR3 sequence is 13 residues long.

The chain carries TRBV11-2 and TRBJ1-1; no clear D gene. The CDR3 consists of 13 residues. Germline-derived CDR1 and CDR2 are SGHAT and FQNNGV. The V gene lost 3 bases and the J gene lost 0 bases, with 5 bases spanning the gap. The CDR3 here is CASSFRMNTEAFF. The CDR3 DNA reads TGTGCCAGCAGCTTCCGGATGAACACTGAAGCTTTCTTT.

The chain carries TRBV6-5 and TRBJ1-2, with D perhaps TRBD1 (5 bases). CDR3 length: 15 amino acids. Germline CDR1 and CDR2: MNHEY and SVGAGI. The germline V and J ends were trimmed by 8 bases and 8 bases, with 24 bases remaining between them. This CDR3 is CASCSWDRLRGGYTF. The CDR3 bases are TGTGCCAGCTGTTCCTGGGACCGCCTAAGGGGCGGCTACACCTTC.

J is TRBJ2-7 and V is TRBV14; D assignment may be TRBD1 or TRBD2 (6 bases each). The germline V gene has CDR1 SGHDN and CDR2 FVKESK. The CDR3 runs 13 residues. The V gene lost 2 bases and the J gene lost 9 bases, with 14 bases spanning the gap. The CDR3 DNA follows: TGTGCCAGCAGCCAATCGGGGGCATTACGGCAGTACTTC. This sequence encodes CASSQSGALRQYF. The full variable domain, completed using reference TRBV14 and TRBJ2-7, is EAGVTQFPSHSVIEKGQTVTLRCDPISGHDNLYWYRRVMGKEIKFLLHFVKESKQDESGMPNNRFLAERTGGTYSTLKVQPAELEDSGVYFCASSQSGALRQYFGPGTRLTVT.

The J gene is TRBJ2-5, the V gene TRBV24-1; 8 bases align to TRBD2. CDR1 KGHDR and CDR2 SFDVKD come from the germline V gene. The CDR3 runs to 15 residues. Trimming took 9 bases from V and 1 from J; bases not matched to a gene: 9. In nucleotides, the CDR3 is TGTGCCACCGCCGAGCGGGGGATGCTCCAAGAGACCCAGTACTTC. Translating gives CATAERGMLQETQYF.

A single count supports this clone. The V gene is TRBV30, the J gene TRBJ1-2; 8 nucleotides align to TRBD1. CDR1 and CDR2 from the germline V gene are GTSNPN and SVGIG (reference sequence). The CDR3 loop spans 14 amino acids. The J segment lost 4 bases and the V segment lost 2 bases, leaving 6 bases of the junction unmatched. Here the CDR3 DNA reads TGTGCCTGGAGTACACAGGGGGTCCTCTATGGCTACACCTTC. It specifies CAWSTQGVLYGYTF.

This clone has only a few counts. The CDR3 DNA is TGTGCCAGCAGCCGGTCGTCGGGCGGGTCGGATACGCAGTATTTT. Its translation: CASSRSSGGSDTQYF. V usage is TRBV5-4 and J usage is TRBJ2-3; weak D call: TRBD2 (5 bases). The CDR3 sequence is 15 residues long. Germline loops: CDR1 SGHNT, CDR2 YYREEE (reference sequence). V was trimmed by 4 bases and J by 6 bases, leaving 18 bases between them.

The chain has TRBV5-4 and TRBJ2-1; the match to TRBD2 covers 7 bases. V lost 6 bases to trimming and J lost 1 base; unmatched junction nucleotides: 7. This CDR3 comprises 15 residues. CDR1 and CDR2 from the germline V gene are SGHNT and YYREEE (reference sequence). For the CDR3, the DNA is TGTGCCAGCACTCTGATGGGGGGGTCCTACAATGAGCAGTTCTTC. This sequence encodes CASTLMGGSYNEQFF.

The rearrangement links TRBV6-5 to TRBJ2-6; no clear D. V was cut by 0 bases and J by 2 bases, with 5 bases left in between. CDR1 and CDR2 (germline): MNHEY, SVGAGI. The CDR3 is 15 residues long. CDR3 DNA: TGTGCCAGCAGTTACTCGCGGCCTGGGGCCAACGTCCTGACTTTC. Translating gives CASSYSRPGANVLTF.

This chain links TRBV30 with TRBJ1-5; 9 nucleotides match TRBD1. Germline assignment: CDR1 GTSNPN and CDR2 SVGIG (reference sequence). The ends lost 0 bases at V and 3 bases at J; junction bases unmatched: 6. The CDR3 spans 16 residues. CDR3 coding DNA: TGTGCCTGGAGTGTAAAAGGGACAGGGTCCAATCAGCCCCAGCATTTT. Translated, it gives CAWSVKGTGSNQPQHF. Based on the CDR3 plus reference TRBV30 and TRBJ1-5, the full variable domain is SQTIHQWPATLVQPVGSPLSLECTVEGTSNPNLYWYRQAAGRGLQLLFYSVGIGQISSEVPQNLSASRPQDRQFILSSKKLLLSDSGFYLCAWSVKGTGSNQPQHFGDGTRLSIL.